The 16 T cell receptor beta chains given below trace back to one sample, sequenced in a study of CD4 T cell repertoires in COVID-19. Profiling relied on immunoSEQ multiplex PCR, and the TCRdb table lists in-frame clones only, not all of them. The sample lists some 80,000 clones; approximately 83% were seen once. The source material was CD4+ T cells from peripheral blood, sampled after recovery from COVID-19. Receptors were obtained from a human donor who had COVID-19.

Here the CDR3 reads CASSLSGQGIYNEQFF. The CDR3 nucleotides read TGTGCCAGCAGCTTAAGCGGACAGGGGATATACAATGAGCAGTTCTTC. This chain links TRBV11-2 with TRBJ2-1, with TRBD1 matching 9 bases. Per germline, CDR1 SGHAT and CDR2 FQNNGV. The CDR3 contains 16 residues. Trimming at V came to 2 bases and at J to 4 bases, leaving 6 bases not matched to a gene.

The chain combines TRBV5-1 with TRBJ1-5; D remains unclear. The CDR3 sequence is 14 residues long. V gave up 10 bases and J gave up 0 bases, with 14 bases separating them. In germline, CDR1 is SGHRS, CDR2 YFSETQ. The CDR3 region has the DNA TGCGCCTGCAACCGAAGGTGTAGCAATCAGCCCCAGCATTTT. Its translation is CACNRRCSNQPQHF.

This clone appeared once. Written as DNA, the CDR3 is TGTGCCAGCAGGTCCGCTGGGAACACTGAAGCTTTCTTT. Translation gives CASRSAGNTEAFF. The gene calls are TRBV28 and TRBJ1-1; D remains unclear. Germline CDR1 MDHEN, CDR2 SYDVKM. There are 13 residues in the CDR3. V lost 6 bases and J 1 base, leaving 9 bases between the germline ends.

This chain links TRBV4-1 with TRBJ2-1; D gene uncertain. Germline CDR1 MGHRA, CDR2 YSYEKL. CDR3 length equals 15 residues. Trimming cost V 3 bases and J 2 bases, with 11 bases left between them. The CDR3 reads CASSQALPAYNEQFF. The CDR3, as DNA: TGCGCCAGCAGCCAGGCACTCCCTGCCTACAATGAGCAGTTCTTC.

The chain couples TRBV6-5 to TRBJ1-3; possible D gene TRBD1, 6 bases. V lost 8 bases, J lost 8 bases, and 16 bases lay in between. The CDR3 runs to 13 residues. Germline lookup yields CDR1 MNHEY and CDR2 SVGAGI. The DNA of the CDR3 is TGTGCCAGCGTAAATCCAGGGGCCTACACCATATATTTT. Encoded protein: CASVNPGAYTIYF.

This chain connects TRBV13 to TRBJ2-5, with D tentatively TRBD1 or TRBD2 (5 bases each). With 5 bases removed from V and 5 bases from J, the gap between germline ends came to 12 bases. The CDR3 covers 13 residues. The germline gives CDR1 PRHDT, CDR2 FYEKMQ (reference sequence). CDR3 in DNA: TGTGCCAGCAGCGGCCGGGGCCCGGAGACCCAGTACTTC. Its protein is CASSGRGPETQYF.

The chain is built from TRBV2 and TRBJ2-1; D is unclear. Germline assignment: CDR1 SNHLY and CDR2 FYNNEI. V was cut by 2 bases and J by 6 bases, with 11 bases left in between. The CDR3 covers 14 residues. The DNA of the CDR3 is TGTGCCAGCAGTGAACTAAAAGGGATCAATGAGCAGTTCTTC. Translation gives CASSELKGINEQFF.

V gene TRBV19 combines with J gene TRBJ2-7; TRBD2 aligns across 7 bases. J gave up 5 bases and V 3 bases, and 10 bases lay outside the gene matches. The CDR3 totals 15 residues. In germline, CDR1 is LNHDA, CDR2 SQIVND (reference sequence). The CDR3, as DNA: TGTGCCAGTAGTATGGGGAGGGAAGTACTGGACGAGCAGTACTTC. Translation: CASSMGREVLDEQYF.

The CDR3 DNA follows: TGTGCCAGCAGCCCCTTAGCGGGAGGGGTTACAGATACGCAGTATTTT. It yields the protein CASSPLAGGVTDTQYF. This rearrangement joins TRBV7-9 to TRBJ2-3, with 11 bases aligning to TRBD2. Trimming at V came to 5 bases and at J to 3 bases, leaving 7 bases not matched to a gene. The germline CDR1 and CDR2 sequences are SEHNR and FQNEAQ (reference sequence). The CDR3 has 16 amino acids. The variable domain in full, completed from reference TRBV7-9 and TRBJ2-3, reads DTGVSQNPRHKITKRGQNVTFRCDPISEHNRLYWYRQTLGQGPEFLTYFQNEAQLEKSRLLSDRFSAERPKGSFSTLEIQRTEQGDSAMYLCASSPLAGGVTDTQYFGPGTRLTVL.

The chain is built from TRBV3-1 (or the pseudogene TRBV3-2) and TRBJ2-7, with 7 bases matching TRBD2. The CDR3 is made up of 15 amino acids. CDR1 is LGHDT and CDR2 is YNNKEL in the germline V gene (reference sequence). V gave up 3 bases and J gave up 3 bases; unmatched junction bases: 8. The CDR3 coding sequence is TGTGCCAGCAGCCAGGGACTACTTCCTTTCTACGAGCAGTACTTC. Residues: CASSQGLLPFYEQYF.

This clone has a handful of counts. The genes are TRBV5-1 and TRBJ1-1; D not certain. With 0 bases removed from V and 0 bases from J, the gap between germline ends came to 9 bases. CDR3 length: 15 amino acids. CDR1 is SGHRS, CDR2 YFSETQ, per germline. Written as DNA, the CDR3 is TGCGCCAGCAGCTTGGCGACATCGCTGAACACTGAAGCTTTCTTT. Its translation is CASSLATSLNTEAFF.

The CDR3 spells CASSITRANQPQHF. The CDR3 nucleotides read TGTGCCAGTAGTATAACCAGAGCCAATCAGCCCCAGCATTTT. V usage is TRBV19 and J usage is TRBJ1-5, with no clear D. CDR3 length: 14 residues. V was pared by 2 bases and J by 3 bases, with 8 bases between. CDR1 LNHDA and CDR2 SQIVND come from the germline V gene (reference sequence).

Only one count was recorded for this clone. This chain connects TRBV24-1 to TRBJ1-1; D perhaps matches TRBD1 (5 bases). Germline-derived CDR1 and CDR2 are KGHDR and SFDVKD. The CDR3 loop spans 15 amino acids. V lost 4 bases, J lost 5 bases, and 16 bases lay in between. CDR3 residues: CATSDSRWGGTEAFF. DNA for the CDR3: TGTGCCACCAGTGACTCGAGGTGGGGGGGAACTGAAGCTTTCTTT.

The chain uses TRBV7-8 and TRBJ2-2; 9 bases agree with TRBD2. Germline V gene sequence: CDR1 SGHVS, CDR2 FQNEAQ. The CDR3 sequence is 15 residues long. Trimming at V came to 5 bases and at J to 4 bases, leaving 5 bases not matched to a gene. CDR3: CASSPRGGGTGELFF. The CDR3 DNA is TGTGCCAGCAGCCCGCGGGGGGGCGGCACCGGGGAGCTGTTTTTT.

The sample holds one count of this clone. The V and J genes are TRBV3-1 (or the pseudogene TRBV3-2) and TRBJ2-7; D assignment may be TRBD1 or TRBD2 (5 bases each). V was clipped by 1 base and J by 3 bases, with 10 bases between them. CDR3 length equals 14 residues. Germline lookup yields CDR1 LGHDT and CDR2 YNNKEL (reference sequence). DNA for the CDR3: TGTGCCAGCAGCCAAGGGGGGACCCACTACGAGCAGTACTTC. It translates to CASSQGGTHYEQYF.

This clone showed up just a few times. The gene calls are TRBV5-6 and TRBJ2-7; 8 positions match TRBD2. The germline CDR1 and CDR2 sequences are SGHDT and YYEEEE. The ends lost 2 bases at V and 3 bases at J; junction bases unmatched: 7. The CDR3 covers 15 residues. CDR3 DNA sequence: TGTGCCAGCAGCTTCTTACGGGGGGGCATCTACGAGCAGTACTTC. Translation: CASSFLRGGIYEQYF.